This T cell receptor beta chain was retrieved from a study of response to subunit inactivated influenza vaccine. Using its own MiXCR run on the RT-PCR reads, TCRdb lists one record per CDR3 protein. This table holds roughly 170,000 distinct CDR3 sequences, around 8.8% found once. Study results and caveats: Each seasonal influenza vaccination recruits few new T cells, the authors suggested.

Concerning this clonotype itself: What it binds is unknown.

V was shortened by 3 bases and J by 1 base, with 12 bases between the two germline ends. Germline V gene sequence: CDR1 SNHLY, CDR2 FYNNEI. CDR3 length: 15 residues. This receptor was identified in a middle-aged man who received an inactivated influenza vaccine. The chain joins TRBV2 to TRBJ1-1; the D gene is possibly TRBD1 (6 bases). The source was non-naive T cells sorted from PBMCs, collected on the day of vaccination. The CDR3, as DNA: TGTGCCAGCAGTGACCCAGGGGCGACGAACACTGAAGCTTTCTTT. Translated, it gives CASSDPGATNTEAFF.